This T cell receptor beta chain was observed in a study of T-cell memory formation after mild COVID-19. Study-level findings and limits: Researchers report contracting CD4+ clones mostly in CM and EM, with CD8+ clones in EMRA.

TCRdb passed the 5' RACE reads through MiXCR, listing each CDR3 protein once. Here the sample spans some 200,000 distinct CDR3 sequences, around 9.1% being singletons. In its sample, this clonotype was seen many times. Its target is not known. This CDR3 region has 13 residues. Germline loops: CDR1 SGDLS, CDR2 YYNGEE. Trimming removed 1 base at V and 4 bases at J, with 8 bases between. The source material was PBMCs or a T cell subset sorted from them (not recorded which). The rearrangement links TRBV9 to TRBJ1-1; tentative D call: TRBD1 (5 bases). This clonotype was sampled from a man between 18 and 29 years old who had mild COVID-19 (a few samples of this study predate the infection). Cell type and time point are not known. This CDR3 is CASSVQGGTEAFF. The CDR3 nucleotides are TGTGCCAGCAGCGTACAGGGAGGCACTGAAGCTTTCTTT.